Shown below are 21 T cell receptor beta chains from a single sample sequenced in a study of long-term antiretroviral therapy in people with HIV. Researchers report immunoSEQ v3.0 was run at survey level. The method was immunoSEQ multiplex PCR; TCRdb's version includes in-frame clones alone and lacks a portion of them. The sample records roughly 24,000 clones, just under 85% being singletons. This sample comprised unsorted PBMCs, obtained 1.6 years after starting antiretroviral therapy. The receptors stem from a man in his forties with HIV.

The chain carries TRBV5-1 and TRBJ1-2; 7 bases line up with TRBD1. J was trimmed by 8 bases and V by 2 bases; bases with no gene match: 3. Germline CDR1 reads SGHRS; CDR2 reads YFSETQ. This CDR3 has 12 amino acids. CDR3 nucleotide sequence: TGCGCCAGCAGCTTACAGGGGACGGGCTACACCTTC. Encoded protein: CASSLQGTGYTF.

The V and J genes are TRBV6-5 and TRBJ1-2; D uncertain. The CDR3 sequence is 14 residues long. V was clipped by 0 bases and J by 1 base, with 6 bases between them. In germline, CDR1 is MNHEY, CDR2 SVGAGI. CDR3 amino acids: CASSYSGSNYGYTF. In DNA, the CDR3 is TGTGCCAGCAGTTACTCGGGCAGTAACTATGGCTACACCTTC.

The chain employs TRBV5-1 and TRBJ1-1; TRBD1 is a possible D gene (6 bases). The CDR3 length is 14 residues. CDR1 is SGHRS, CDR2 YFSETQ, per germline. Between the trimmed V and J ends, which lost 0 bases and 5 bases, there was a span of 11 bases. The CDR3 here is CASSLAGVGTEAFF. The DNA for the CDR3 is TGCGCCAGCAGCTTGGCAGGGGTAGGGACTGAAGCTTTCTTT.

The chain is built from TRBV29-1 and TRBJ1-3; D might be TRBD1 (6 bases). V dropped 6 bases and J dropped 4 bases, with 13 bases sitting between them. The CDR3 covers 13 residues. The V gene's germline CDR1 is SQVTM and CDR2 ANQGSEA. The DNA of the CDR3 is TGCAGCGTCACCCAGGGGTACGGAAACACCATATATTTT. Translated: CSVTQGYGNTIYF.

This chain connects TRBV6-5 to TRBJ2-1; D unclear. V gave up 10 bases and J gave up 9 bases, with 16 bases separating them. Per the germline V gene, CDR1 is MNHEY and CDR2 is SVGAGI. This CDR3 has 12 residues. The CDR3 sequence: CATFRMPGEQFF. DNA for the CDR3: TGTGCCACCTTTAGGATGCCGGGTGAGCAGTTCTTC.

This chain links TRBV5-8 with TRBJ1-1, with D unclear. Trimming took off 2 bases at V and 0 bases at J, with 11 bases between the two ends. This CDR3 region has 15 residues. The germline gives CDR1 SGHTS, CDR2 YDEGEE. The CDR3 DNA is TGTGCCAGCAGCTTACAACCAGCCATGAACACTGAAGCTTTCTTT. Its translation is CASSLQPAMNTEAFF.

The CDR3 reads CASSPRGGGGTEAFF. The CDR3 bases are TGTGCCAGCAGCCCCCGGGGGGGAGGGGGGACTGAAGCTTTCTTT. This sequence joins TRBV7-9 and TRBJ1-1, with a tentative D call TRBD1 (6 bases). The germline CDR1 and CDR2 sequences are SEHNR and FQNEAQ (reference sequence). V was clipped by 5 bases and J by 5 bases, with 18 bases between them. CDR3 length: 15 amino acids.

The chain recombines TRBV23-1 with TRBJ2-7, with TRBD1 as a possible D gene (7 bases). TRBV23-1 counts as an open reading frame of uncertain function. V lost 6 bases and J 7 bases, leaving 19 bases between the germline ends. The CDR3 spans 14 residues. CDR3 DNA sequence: TGCGCCAGCAGCCCCGGGCAGGGGGGCGGAGAGCAGTACTTC. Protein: CASSPGQGGGEQYF.

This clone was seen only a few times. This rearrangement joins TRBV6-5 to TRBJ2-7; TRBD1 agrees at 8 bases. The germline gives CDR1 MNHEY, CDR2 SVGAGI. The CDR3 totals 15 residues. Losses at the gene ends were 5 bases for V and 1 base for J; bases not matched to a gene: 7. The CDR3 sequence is CASSPGQAISYEQYF. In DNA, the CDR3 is TGTGCCAGCAGTCCGGGACAGGCGATATCCTACGAGCAGTACTTC.

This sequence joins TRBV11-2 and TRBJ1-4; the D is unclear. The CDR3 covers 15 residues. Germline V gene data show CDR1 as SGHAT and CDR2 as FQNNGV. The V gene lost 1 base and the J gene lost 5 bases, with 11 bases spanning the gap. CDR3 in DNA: TGTGCCAGCAGCTTAGGATGGGGAGACAATGAAAAACTGTTTTTT. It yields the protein CASSLGWGDNEKLFF.

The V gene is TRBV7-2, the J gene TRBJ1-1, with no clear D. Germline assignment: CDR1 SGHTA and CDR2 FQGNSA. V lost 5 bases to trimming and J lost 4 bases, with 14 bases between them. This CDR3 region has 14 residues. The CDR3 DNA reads TGTGCCAGCAGCCGCCGTAGTAGGAGCACTGAAGCTTTCTTT. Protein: CASSRRSRSTEAFF.

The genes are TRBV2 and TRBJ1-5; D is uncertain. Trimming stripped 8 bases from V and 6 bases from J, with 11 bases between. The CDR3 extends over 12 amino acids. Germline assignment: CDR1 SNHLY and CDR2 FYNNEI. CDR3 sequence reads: CASGPLGQPQHF. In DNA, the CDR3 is TGTGCCAGCGGGCCCCTTGGTCAGCCCCAGCATTTT.

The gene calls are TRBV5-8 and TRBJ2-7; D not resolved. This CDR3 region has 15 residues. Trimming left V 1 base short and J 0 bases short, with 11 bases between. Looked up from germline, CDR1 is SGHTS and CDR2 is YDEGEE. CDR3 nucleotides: TGTGCCAGCAGCTTGAGGGATTTCCCCTCCTACGAGCAGTACTTC. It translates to CASSLRDFPSYEQYF.

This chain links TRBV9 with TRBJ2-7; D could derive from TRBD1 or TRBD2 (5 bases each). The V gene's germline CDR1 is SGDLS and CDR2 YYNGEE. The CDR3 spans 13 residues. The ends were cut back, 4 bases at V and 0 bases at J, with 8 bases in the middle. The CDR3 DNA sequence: TGTGCCAGCAGCTCAGGGAGCTCCTACGAGCAGTACTTC. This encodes CASSSGSSYEQYF. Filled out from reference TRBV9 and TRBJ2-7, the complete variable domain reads DSGVTQTPKHLITATGQRVTLRCSPRSGDLSVYWYQQSLDQGLQFLIQYYNGEERAKGNILERFSAQQFPDLHSELNLSSLELGDSALYFCASSSGSSYEQYFGPGTRLTVT.

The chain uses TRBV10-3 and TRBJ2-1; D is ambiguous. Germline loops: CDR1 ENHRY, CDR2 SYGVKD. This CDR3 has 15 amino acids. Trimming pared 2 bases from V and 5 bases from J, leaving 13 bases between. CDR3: CAISEGPVHNNEQFF. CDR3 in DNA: TGTGCCATCAGTGAGGGTCCCGTCCATAACAATGAGCAGTTCTTC.

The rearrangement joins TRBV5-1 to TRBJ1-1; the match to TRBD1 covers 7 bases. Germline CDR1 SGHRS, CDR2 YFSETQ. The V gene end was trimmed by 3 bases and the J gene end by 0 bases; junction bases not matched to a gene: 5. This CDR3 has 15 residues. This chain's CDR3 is CASSWGQNLNTEAFF. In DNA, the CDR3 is TGCGCCAGCAGCTGGGGACAGAACCTGAACACTGAAGCTTTCTTT.

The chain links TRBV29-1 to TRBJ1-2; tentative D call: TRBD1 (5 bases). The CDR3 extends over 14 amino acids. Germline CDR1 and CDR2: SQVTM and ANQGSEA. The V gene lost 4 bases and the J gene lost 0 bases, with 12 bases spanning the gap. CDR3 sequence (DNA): TGCAGCGTTGGTTCTGGGGCCGCTAACTATGGCTACACCTTC. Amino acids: CSVGSGAANYGYTF.

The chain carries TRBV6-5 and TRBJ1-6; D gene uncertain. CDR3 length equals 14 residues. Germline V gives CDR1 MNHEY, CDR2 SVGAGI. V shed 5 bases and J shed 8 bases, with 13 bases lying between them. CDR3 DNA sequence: TGTGCCAGCAGTCAGACATACGGTGATTCACCCCTCCACTTT. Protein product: CASSQTYGDSPLHF.

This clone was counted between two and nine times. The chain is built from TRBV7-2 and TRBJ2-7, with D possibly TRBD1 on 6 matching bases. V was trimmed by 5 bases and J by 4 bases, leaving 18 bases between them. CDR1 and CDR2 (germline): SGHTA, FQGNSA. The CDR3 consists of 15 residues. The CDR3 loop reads CASSLQGPGLYEQYF. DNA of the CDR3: TGTGCCAGCAGCCTGCAGGGGCCAGGGCTTTACGAGCAGTACTTC.

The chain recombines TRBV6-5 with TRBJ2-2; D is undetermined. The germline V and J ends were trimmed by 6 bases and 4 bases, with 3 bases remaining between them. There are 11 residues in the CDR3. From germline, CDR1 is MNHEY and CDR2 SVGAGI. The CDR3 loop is CASRTTGELFF. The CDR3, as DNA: TGTGCCAGCAGAACCACCGGGGAGCTGTTTTTT.

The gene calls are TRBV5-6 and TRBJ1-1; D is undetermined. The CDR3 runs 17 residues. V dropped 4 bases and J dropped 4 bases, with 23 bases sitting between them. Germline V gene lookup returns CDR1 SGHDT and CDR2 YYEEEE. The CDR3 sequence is CASSPSKGYPLVTEAFF. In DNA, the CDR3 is TGTGCCAGCAGCCCCTCTAAAGGATATCCCCTCGTCACTGAAGCTTTCTTT.